This TCR beta chain was identified in a study of breast tumors, draining lymph nodes, adjacent tissues. General study results and limits: Tumor repertoires ranked between lymph nodes and nontumor tissue in diversity, with V and J gene preferences. That most tumor T cells come from lymph nodes remained unproven. Luminal-like breast cancer showed significantly greater tumor-nontumor repertoire similarity than basal-like breast cancer did. Data fit most tumor T cells coming from lymph node, expanding in tumor.

Per germline, CDR1 SEHNR and CDR2 FQNEAQ (reference sequence). The CDR3 loop spans 15 amino acids. The J segment lost 5 bases and the V segment lost 1 base, leaving 5 bases of the junction unmatched. MiXCR, applied by TCRdb to the multiplex PCR reads, yields one record per CDR3 protein. This table holds 200,000 to 300,000 distinct CDR3 sequences, about 30% found once. This clonotype was counted ten times or more. Its antigen is not known. Axillary draining lymph nodes of breast cancer patients supplied the node samples. The origin of this receptor is a female donor with breast cancer. Some clones in this sample may be carry-over from other donors' samples. Sequences were obtained from axillary lymph node tissue. The gene calls are TRBV7-9 and TRBJ2-7; 10 positions agree with TRBD2. The CDR3 is CASSLGGLARNEQYF. CDR3 sequence (DNA): TGTGCCAGCAGCTTAGGGGGACTAGCGAGAAACGAGCAGTACTTC.